These T cell receptor beta chains were read from a single sample in a study of blood T cell repertoires in COVID-19. The table came from immunoSEQ multiplex PCR; TCRdb's copy has only in-frame clones and leaves some out. The sample yields under 250,000 clones, around 78% seen once. Sequenced: peripheral blood. Source of these receptors: a woman in her sixties or seventies with active or convalescent COVID-19. Each CDR3 is given with its conserved first and last residue. The D gene is left open where the match is weak. The size of a clone is reported for some rows only, either as once, few or many, or as a class for expanded clones.

abundance | j_gene | d_gene | v_gene | CDR3nt | CDR3aa
. | TRBJ2-5 | . | TRBV5-4 | TGTGCCAGCAGCTTTACGGGGTACCAAGAGACCCAGTACTTC | CASSFTGYQETQYF
. | TRBJ2-2 | TRBD1 | TRBV19 | TGTGCCAGTAGTGACGGGACAGCGAACACCGGGGAGCTGTTTTTT | CASSDGTANTGELFF
. | TRBJ2-7 | TRBD2 | TRBV6-5 | TGTGCCAGCAGAATGGCGGGAGCGGACGACGAGCAGTACTTC | CASRMAGADDEQYF
. | TRBJ1-1 | TRBD1 | TRBV11-2 | TGTGCCAGCAGCTTACGGCCCGGGACAGGGGACCCTGAAGCTTTCTTT | CASSLRPGTGDPEAFF
. | TRBJ2-5 | TRBD1 | TRBV19 | TGTGCCAGTAGTACGACAGGGGGGCGGGTGACCCAGTACTTC | CASSTTGGRVTQYF
. | TRBJ1-6 | . | TRBV12-3/TRBV12-4 | TGTGCCAGCAGTGACAGTAATAATTCACCCCTCCACTTT | CASSDSNNSPLHF
. | TRBJ1-1 | TRBD1 | TRBV28 | TGTGCCAGCAAGAGGACAGGGAGAAGGGACACTGAAGCTTTCTTT | CASKRTGRRDTEAFF
once | TRBJ2-7 | TRBD1 | TRBV6-5 | TGTGCCACACTACAGACAGGGGGGGAACGGCAGTACTTC | CATLQTGGERQYF
. | TRBJ2-2 | TRBD2 | TRBV6-5 | TGTGCCAGCAGTTACTCGACTAGCGCCGGGGAGCTGTTTTTT | CASSYSTSAGELFF
many | TRBJ1-1 | TRBD1 | TRBV29-1 | TGCAGCGTTGAAAAGGGGGCAGGCACTGAAGCTTTCTTT | CSVEKGAGTEAFF
. | TRBJ2-2 | TRBD1 | TRBV28 | TGTGCCAGCAGTTCCAATCGCGGGACAGGGAACACCGGGGAGCTGTTTTTT | CASSSNRGTGNTGELFF
. | TRBJ2-1 | TRBD2 | TRBV19 | TGTGCCAGTAGTATAACTAGCGGGGGGTCCAATGAGCAGTTCTTC | CASSITSGGSNEQFF
. | TRBJ1-3 | . | TRBV15 | TGTGCCACCAGCTCTCGGAGCTCTGGAAACACCATATATTTT | CATSSRSSGNTIYF
. | TRBJ2-7 | TRBD2 | TRBV6-2/TRBV6-3 | TGTGCCAGCAGTTACGGGGGGGAATTGGGATACGAGCAGTACTTC | CASSYGGELGYEQYF
. | TRBJ2-1 | TRBD2 | TRBV29-1 | TGCAGCGGCGGCCTAGCGGGGAACTACAATGAGCAGTTCTTC | CSGGLAGNYNEQFF
. | TRBJ1-2 | . | TRBV30 | TGTGCCTGGACTCAGGGGCCCATATCCTATGGCTACACCTTC | CAWTQGPISYGYTF
. | TRBJ1-1 | . | TRBV5-5 | TGTGCCAGCAGCCCCCTGACAGGAAACACTGAAGCTTTCTTT | CASSPLTGNTEAFF
. | TRBJ2-5 | . | TRBV5-1 | TGCGCCAGCAAGGGAGAAGAGACCCAGTACTTC | CASKGEETQYF
. | TRBJ1-5 | TRBD1 | TRBV19 | TGTGCCAGTATCGACAGACAGGGGGATCAGCCCCAGCATTTT | CASIDRQGDQPQHF
few | TRBJ2-3 | TRBD2 | TRBV18 | TGTGCCAGCTCCCAGCGGCTAGCGGGAGTAACAGATACGCAGTATTTT | CASSQRLAGVTDTQYF
. | TRBJ1-2 | TRBD1 | TRBV12-3/TRBV12-4 | TGTGCCAGCAGGAGACAGGGGGCTGGCGGCTACACCTTC | CASRRQGAGGYTF
. | TRBJ2-1 | . | TRBV7-2 | TGTGCCAGCAGCTACTACAGGGAGAATGAGCAGTTCTTC | CASSYYRENEQFF
. | TRBJ2-5 | . | TRBV7-2 | TGTGCCAGCAGCCTAGGGTGGAGAAAAGAGACCCAGTACTTC | CASSLGWRKETQYF
. | TRBJ1-1 | TRBD1 | TRBV11-2 | TGTGCCAGCAGCTTAGTACAGGGGGCTGGGACTGAAGCTTTCTTT | CASSLVQGAGTEAFF
. | TRBJ2-7 | . | TRBV2 | TGTGCCAGCAGCTCCCTCCTGACAAGCTACGAGCAGTACTTC | CASSSLLTSYEQYF
few | TRBJ2-1 | . | TRBV5-6 | TGTGCCAGCAGCTTGGGTGGGACTTCCTACAATGAGCAGTTCTTC | CASSLGGTSYNEQFF
. | TRBJ2-5 | TRBD2 | TRBV5-1 | TGCGCCAGCAGCTTGTCAGGGCTAGCGGGGGCCCAAGAGACCCAGTACTTC | CASSLSGLAGAQETQYF
. | TRBJ1-2 | . | TRBV19 | TGTGCCAGTAGGGGAACAGGGTTCACGGATGGCTACACCTTC | CASRGTGFTDGYTF
few | TRBJ1-3 | TRBD1 | TRBV25-1 | TGTGCCAGCAGGGACGGACAGGCCTCTGGAAACACCATATATTTT | CASRDGQASGNTIYF
. | TRBJ1-1 | . | TRBV9 | TGTGCCAGCAGCGCCCCCAAGGGGCGAGGTTTGAACACTGAAGCTTTCTTT | CASSAPKGRGLNTEAFF
. | TRBJ2-3 | TRBD2 | TRBV5-4 | TGTGCCAGCAGCCCCGGGACTAGCGGCACAGATACGCAGTATTTT | CASSPGTSGTDTQYF
. | TRBJ1-4 | TRBD1 | TRBV18 | TGTGCCAGCTCACGGGACAGTGAAAAACTGTTTTTT | CASSRDSEKLFF
. | TRBJ2-2 | . | TRBV9 | TGTGCCAGCAGCGTAGTCAGGGGGGTGATGGCCGGGGAGCTGTTTTTT | CASSVVRGVMAGELFF
. | TRBJ1-2 | TRBD1 | TRBV9 | TGTGCCAGCAGCGTAGGGGGCCGGGACAGGGACCTGTATGGCTACACCTTC | CASSVGGRDRDLYGYTF
. | TRBJ2-5 | TRBD2 | TRBV6-2/TRBV6-3 | TGTGCCAGCAGTTGGCGCGGGGGCCAAGAGACCCAGTACTTC | CASSWRGGQETQYF
once | TRBJ1-2 | TRBD1 | TRBV7-9 | TGTGCCAGCAGCCCCCTTCGCGGGACAGGGGGCGCGGGCTACACCTTC | CASSPLRGTGGAGYTF
. | TRBJ1-6 | . | TRBV30 | TGTGCCTGGACCAAAGGGTACAGGGAGACACCCCTCCACTTT | CAWTKGYRETPLHF
few | TRBJ2-7 | TRBD2 | TRBV18 | TGTGCCAGCTCGGACAAGACTAGCGGGTCTTACGAGCAGTACTTC | CASSDKTSGSYEQYF
. | TRBJ1-4 | TRBD1 | TRBV7-6 | TGTGCCAGCAGCTCAGGGGGCGTCAGGACTAATGAAAAACTGTTTTTT | CASSSGGVRTNEKLFF
. | TRBJ1-2 | . | TRBV30 | TGTGCCTGGAGCGGACCCTCCGGCGGGGGCTACACCTTC | CAWSGPSGGGYTF
. | TRBJ2-7 | TRBD1 | TRBV28 | TGTGCCAGCAGAAGCCGGGACAGGGTATTCGAGCAGTACTTC | CASRSRDRVFEQYF
few | TRBJ2-1 | . | TRBV29-1 | TGCAGCGGCGGTTACGGGAGTGATGAGCAGTTCTTC | CSGGYGSDEQFF
. | TRBJ1-2 | . | TRBV7-9 | TGTGCCAGCAGCTTAGCGAGCGGCGGGGCCTATGGCTACACCTTC | CASSLASGGAYGYTF
. | TRBJ2-5 | TRBD1 | TRBV7-9 | TGTGCCAGCAGCCCCTACAGGGGCCAGACCCAGTACTTC | CASSPYRGQTQYF